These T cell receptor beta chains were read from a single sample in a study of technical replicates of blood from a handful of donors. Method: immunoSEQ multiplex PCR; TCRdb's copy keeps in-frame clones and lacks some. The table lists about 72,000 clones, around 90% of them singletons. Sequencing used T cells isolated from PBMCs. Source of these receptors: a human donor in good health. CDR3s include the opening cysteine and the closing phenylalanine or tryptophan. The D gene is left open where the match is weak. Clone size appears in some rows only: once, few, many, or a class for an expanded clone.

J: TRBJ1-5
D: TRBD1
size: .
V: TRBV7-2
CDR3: CASSVTGDQPQHF
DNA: TGTGCCAGCAGCGTGACAGGGGATCAGCCCCAGCATTTT

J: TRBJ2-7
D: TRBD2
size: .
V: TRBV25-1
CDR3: CASSPRELADFIPYEQYF
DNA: TGTGCCAGCAGTCCCCGAGAGCTAGCGGACTTTATTCCCTACGAGCAGTACTTC

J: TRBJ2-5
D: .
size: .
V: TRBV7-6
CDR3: CASSRQVQETQYF
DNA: TGTGCCAGCAGCCGACAAGTTCAAGAGACCCAGTACTTC

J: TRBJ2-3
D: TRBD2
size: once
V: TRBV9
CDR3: CASSLTSGTDTQYF
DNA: TGTGCCAGCAGCTTAACTAGCGGCACAGATACGCAGTATTTT

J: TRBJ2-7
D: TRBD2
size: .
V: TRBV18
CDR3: CASSPNQAGGPYEQYF
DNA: TGTGCCAGCTCACCCAACCAGGCGGGAGGCCCCTACGAGCAGTACTTC

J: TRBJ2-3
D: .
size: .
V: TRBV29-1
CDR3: CSVGGEDLTDTQYF
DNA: TGCAGCGTTGGGGGGGAAGATCTCACAGATACGCAGTATTTT

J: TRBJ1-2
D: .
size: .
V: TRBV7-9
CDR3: CASSTTGSGYTF
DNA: TGTGCCAGCAGCACTACAGGGAGCGGCTACACCTTC

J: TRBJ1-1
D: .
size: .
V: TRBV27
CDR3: CASSPDPPGYTEAFF
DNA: TGTGCCAGCAGTCCTGACCCCCCAGGGTACACTGAAGCTTTCTTT

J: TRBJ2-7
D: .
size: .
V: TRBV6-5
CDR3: CASSYDRISYEQYF
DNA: TGTGCCAGCAGTTATGACAGGATCTCCTACGAGCAGTACTTC

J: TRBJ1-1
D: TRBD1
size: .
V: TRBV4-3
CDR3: CASSQVQGLVNTEAFF
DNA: TGCGCCAGCAGCCAAGTACAGGGGCTGGTTAACACTGAAGCTTTCTTT

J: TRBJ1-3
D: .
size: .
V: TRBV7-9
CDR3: CASSLYRGLSGNTIYF
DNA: TGTGCCAGCAGCTTATATAGGGGCCTCTCTGGAAACACCATATATTTT

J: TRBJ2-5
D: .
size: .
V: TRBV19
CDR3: CASSSPSVQETQYF
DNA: TGTGCCAGTAGCTCCCCTAGCGTCCAAGAGACCCAGTACTTC

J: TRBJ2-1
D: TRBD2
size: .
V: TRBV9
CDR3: CASSPATSGNTNEQFF
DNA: TGTGCCAGCAGCCCCGCGACTAGCGGGAACACCAATGAGCAGTTCTTC

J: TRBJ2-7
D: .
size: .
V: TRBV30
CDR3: CAWNGPTTTYEQYF
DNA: TGTGCCTGGAATGGACCGACTACTACCTACGAGCAGTACTTC

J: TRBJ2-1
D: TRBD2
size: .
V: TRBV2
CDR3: CASTDGLAGYRKQFF
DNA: TGTGCCAGCACGGACGGACTAGCGGGATACCGTAAGCAGTTCTTC

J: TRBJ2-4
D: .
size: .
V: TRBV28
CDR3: CASSFMAEAKNIQYF
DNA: TGTGCCAGCAGTTTTATGGCTGAAGCCAAAAACATTCAGTACTTC

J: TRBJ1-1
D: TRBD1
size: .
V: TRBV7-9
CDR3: CASSLTGSYRDTEAFF
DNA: TGTGCCAGCAGCCTGACAGGGAGCTATAGAGACACTGAAGCTTTCTTT

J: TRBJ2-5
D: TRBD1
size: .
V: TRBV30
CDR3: CAWSVGRGRETQYF
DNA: TGTGCCTGGAGTGTTGGTAGGGGGCGAGAGACCCAGTACTTC

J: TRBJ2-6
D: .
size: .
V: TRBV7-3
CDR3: CASSGGGGSGANVLTF
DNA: TGTGCCAGCAGCGGAGGGGGGGGCTCTGGGGCCAACGTCCTGACTTTC

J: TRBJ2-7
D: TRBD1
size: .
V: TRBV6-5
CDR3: CASSYRNPGQGHEQYF
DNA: TGTGCCAGCAGTTATCGAAATCCGGGACAGGGTCACGAGCAGTACTTC

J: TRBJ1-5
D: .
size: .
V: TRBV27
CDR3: CASSADRGSDPMVPQHF
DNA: TGTGCCAGCAGCGCAGATAGAGGGTCCGATCCCATGGTGCCCCAGCATTTT

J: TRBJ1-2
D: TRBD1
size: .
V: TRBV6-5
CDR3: CASRSLTGLGYTF
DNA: TGTGCCAGCAGGTCCTTGACAGGGCTGGGCTACACCTTC

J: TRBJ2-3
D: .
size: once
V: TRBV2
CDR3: CASSLPDRTQYF
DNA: TGTGCCAGCAGCCTACCAGACAGGACGCAGTATTTT

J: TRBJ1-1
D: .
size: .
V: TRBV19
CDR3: CASSLALGGTEAFF
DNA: TGTGCCAGTTCCTTGGCGTTAGGAGGCACTGAAGCTTTCTTT

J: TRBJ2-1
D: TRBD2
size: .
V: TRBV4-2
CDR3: CASSQALAGAGNEQFF
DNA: TGTGCCAGCAGCCAAGCCTTAGCGGGAGCTGGGAATGAGCAGTTCTTC

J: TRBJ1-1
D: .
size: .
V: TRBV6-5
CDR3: CATIPPNPTNTEAFF
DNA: TGTGCCACCATCCCCCCAAACCCAACAAACACTGAAGCTTTCTTT

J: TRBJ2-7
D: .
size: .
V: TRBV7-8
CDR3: CASSPGTLGYEQYF
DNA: TGTGCCAGCAGCCCCGGGACATTGGGCTACGAGCAGTACTTC

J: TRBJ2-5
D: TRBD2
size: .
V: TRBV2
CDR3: CASSGAGGLGETQYF
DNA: TGTGCCAGCTCCGGTGCGGGAGGGTTGGGGGAGACCCAGTACTTC

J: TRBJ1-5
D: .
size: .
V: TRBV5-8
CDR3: CASSLLGPSQPQHF
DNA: TGTGCCAGCAGCTTGTTGGGTCCTAGTCAGCCCCAGCATTTT

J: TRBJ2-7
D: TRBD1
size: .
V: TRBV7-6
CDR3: CASSLVGGASYEQYF
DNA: TGTGCCAGCAGCTTAGTAGGGGGCGCCTCTTACGAGCAGTACTTC

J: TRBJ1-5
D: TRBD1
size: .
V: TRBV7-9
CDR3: CASSLGGGRRQNQPQHF
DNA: TGTGCCAGCAGCTTAGGAGGGGGCCGCAGACAGAATCAGCCCCAGCATTTT

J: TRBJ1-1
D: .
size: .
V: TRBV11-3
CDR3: CASSLAGGMNTEAFF
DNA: TGTGCCAGCAGCTTAGCGGGGGGCATGAACACTGAAGCTTTCTTT

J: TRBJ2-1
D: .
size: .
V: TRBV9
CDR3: CASSVGNSGYNEQFF
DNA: TGTGCCAGCAGCGTAGGGAATAGCGGCTACAATGAGCAGTTCTTC

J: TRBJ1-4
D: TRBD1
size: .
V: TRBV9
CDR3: CASSLTPGQGEEKLFF
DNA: TGTGCCAGCAGCCTAACACCGGGACAGGGGGAAGAAAAACTGTTTTTT

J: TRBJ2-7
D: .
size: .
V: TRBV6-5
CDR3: CASSYFGREQYF
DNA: TGTGCCAGCAGTTACTTTGGGCGAGAGCAGTACTTC

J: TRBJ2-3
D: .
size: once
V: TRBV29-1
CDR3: CSVEEGGTSTDTQYF
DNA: TGCAGCGTTGAGGAGGGGGGGACTAGCACAGATACGCAGTATTTT

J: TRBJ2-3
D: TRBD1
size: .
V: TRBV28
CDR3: CASSYRPDRASTDTQYF
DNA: TGTGCCAGCAGTTACCGCCCTGACAGGGCTAGCACAGATACGCAGTATTTT

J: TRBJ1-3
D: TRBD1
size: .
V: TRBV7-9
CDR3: CASTGTGVGNTIYF
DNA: TGTGCCAGCACCGGGACAGGGGTTGGAAACACCATATATTTT

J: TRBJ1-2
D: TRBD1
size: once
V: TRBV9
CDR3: CASSGTTGLDGYTF
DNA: TGTGCCAGCAGCGGCACGACAGGGTTGGATGGCTACACCTTC

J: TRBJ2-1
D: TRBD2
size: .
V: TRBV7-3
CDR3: CASSSLAGSGNEQFF
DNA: TGTGCCAGCAGCTCTCTAGCGGGCTCTGGCAATGAGCAGTTCTTC

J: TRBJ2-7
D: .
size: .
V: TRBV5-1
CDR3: CASSFGDRDTYEQYF
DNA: TGCGCCAGCAGCTTCGGTGACAGAGATACCTACGAGCAGTACTTC

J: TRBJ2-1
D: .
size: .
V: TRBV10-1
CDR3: CASSAGSYNEQFF
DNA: TGCGCCAGCAGCGCGGGCTCCTACAATGAGCAGTTCTTC

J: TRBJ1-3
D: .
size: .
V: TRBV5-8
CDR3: CARPSRVEGNTIYF
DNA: TGTGCCAGACCCTCCAGGGTGGAGGGAAACACCATATATTTT

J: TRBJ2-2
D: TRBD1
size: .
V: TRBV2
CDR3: CASSNRGRDTGELFF
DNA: TGTGCCAGCAGCAACAGGGGGCGAGACACCGGGGAGCTGTTTTTT

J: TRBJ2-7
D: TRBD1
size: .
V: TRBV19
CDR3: CASSVSGGYEQYF
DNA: TGTGCCAGTAGCGTCTCAGGGGGTTACGAGCAGTACTTC